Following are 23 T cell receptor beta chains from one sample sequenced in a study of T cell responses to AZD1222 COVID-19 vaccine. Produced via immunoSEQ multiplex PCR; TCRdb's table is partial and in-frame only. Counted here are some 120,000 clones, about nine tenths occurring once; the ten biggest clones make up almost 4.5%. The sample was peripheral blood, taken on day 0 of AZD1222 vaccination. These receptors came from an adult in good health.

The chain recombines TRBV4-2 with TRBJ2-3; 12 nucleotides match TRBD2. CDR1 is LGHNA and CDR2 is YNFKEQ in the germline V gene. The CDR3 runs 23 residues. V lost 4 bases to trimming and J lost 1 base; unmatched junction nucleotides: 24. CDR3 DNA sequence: TGTGCCAGCAGCCCCAGACAGGGCCTCTCGAGACTAGCGGGAGACGATGGCACAGATACGCAGTATTTT. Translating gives CASSPRQGLSRLAGDDGTDTQYF.

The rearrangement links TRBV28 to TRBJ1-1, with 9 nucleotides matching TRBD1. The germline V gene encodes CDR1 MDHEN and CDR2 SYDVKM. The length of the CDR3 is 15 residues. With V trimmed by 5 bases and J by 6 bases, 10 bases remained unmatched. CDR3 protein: CASSPTDRGFAEAFF. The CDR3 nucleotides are TGTGCCAGCAGTCCCACGGACAGGGGATTTGCTGAAGCTTTCTTT.

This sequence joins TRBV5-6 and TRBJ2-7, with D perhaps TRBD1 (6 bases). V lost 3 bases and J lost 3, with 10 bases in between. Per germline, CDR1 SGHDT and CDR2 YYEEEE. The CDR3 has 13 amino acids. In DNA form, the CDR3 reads TGTGCCAGCAGCTCACAGGGTTTCTACGAGCAGTACTTC. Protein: CASSSQGFYEQYF.

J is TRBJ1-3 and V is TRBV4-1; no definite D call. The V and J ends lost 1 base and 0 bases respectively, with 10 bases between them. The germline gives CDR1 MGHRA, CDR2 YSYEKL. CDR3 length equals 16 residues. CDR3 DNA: TGCGCCAGCAGCCAAGCGCCCTCGGGCTCTGGAAACACCATATATTTT. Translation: CASSQAPSGSGNTIYF.

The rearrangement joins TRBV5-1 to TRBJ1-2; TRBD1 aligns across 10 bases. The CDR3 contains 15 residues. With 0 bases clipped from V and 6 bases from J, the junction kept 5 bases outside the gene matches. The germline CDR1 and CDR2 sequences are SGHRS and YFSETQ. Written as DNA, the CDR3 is TGCGCCAGCAGCTTGGACGGACAGGGGGTCGATGGCTACACCTTC. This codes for CASSLDGQGVDGYTF. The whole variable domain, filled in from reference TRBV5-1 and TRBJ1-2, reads KAGVTQTPRYLIKTRGQQVTLSCSPISGHRSVSWYQQTPGQGLQFLFEYFSETQRNKGNFPGRFSGRQFSNSRSEMNVSTLELGDSALYLCASSLDGQGVDGYTFGSGTRLTVV.

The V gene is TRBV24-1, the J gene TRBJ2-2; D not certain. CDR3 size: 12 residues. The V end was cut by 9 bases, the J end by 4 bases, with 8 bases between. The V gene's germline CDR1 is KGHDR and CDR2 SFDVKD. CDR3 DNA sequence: TGTGCCACCGGTAAAGCCACCGGGGAGCTGTTTTTT. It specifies CATGKATGELFF.

As DNA, the CDR3 is TGCAGTGCTAGTACTAGCGCAGATACGCAGTATTTT. The encoded protein is CSASTSADTQYF. The chain recombines TRBV20-1 with TRBJ2-3; 7 bases fit TRBD2. Trimming cost V 3 bases and J 4 bases; bases outside gene matches: 1. The germline V gene has CDR1 DFQATT and CDR2 SNEGSKA (reference sequence). There are 12 residues in the CDR3.

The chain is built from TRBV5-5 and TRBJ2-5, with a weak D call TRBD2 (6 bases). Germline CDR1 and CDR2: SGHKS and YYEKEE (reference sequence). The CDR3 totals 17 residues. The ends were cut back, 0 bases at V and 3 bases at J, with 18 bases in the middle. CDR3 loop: CASSLVGVGAGKETQYF. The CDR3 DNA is TGTGCCAGCAGCTTGGTGGGGGTCGGTGCGGGGAAAGAGACCCAGTACTTC.

The CDR3 nucleotides are TGTGCCAGCAGCAAAGGGACAGGGGGCCTCGATGAGCAGTTCTTC. This encodes CASSKGTGGLDEQFF. The V gene is TRBV7-8, the J gene TRBJ2-1, with TRBD1 identical over 12 bases. The germline gives CDR1 SGHVS, CDR2 FQNEAQ. After removal of 5 bases from V and 8 bases from J, the junction contained 7 bases not matched to a gene. CDR3 size: 15 residues.

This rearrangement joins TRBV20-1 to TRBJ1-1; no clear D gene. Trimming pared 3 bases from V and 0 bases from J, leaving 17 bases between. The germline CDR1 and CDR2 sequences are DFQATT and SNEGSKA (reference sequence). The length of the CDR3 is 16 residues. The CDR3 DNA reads TGCAGTGCTAGTGAGGGTCGGGTCAGCTTGAACACTGAAGCTTTCTTT. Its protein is CSASEGRVSLNTEAFF.

Here the CDR3 reads CASTSSGRISYNEQFF. Here the CDR3 DNA reads TGTGCCAGCACCAGTAGCGGGAGGATATCCTACAATGAGCAGTTCTTC. The V call is TRBV5-7, the J call TRBJ2-1, with 10 bases that match TRBD2. TRBV5-7 counts as an open reading frame of uncertain function. The CDR3 is 16 residues long. V trimming: 6 bases; J trimming: 1 base; junction bases outside the gene matches: 7.

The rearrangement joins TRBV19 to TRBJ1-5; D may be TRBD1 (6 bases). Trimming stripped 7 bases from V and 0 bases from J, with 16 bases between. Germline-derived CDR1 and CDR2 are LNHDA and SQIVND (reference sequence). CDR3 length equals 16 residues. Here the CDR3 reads CASTPLQGVSNQPQHF. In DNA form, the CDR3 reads TGTGCCAGTACCCCACTACAGGGTGTTAGCAATCAGCCCCAGCATTTT.

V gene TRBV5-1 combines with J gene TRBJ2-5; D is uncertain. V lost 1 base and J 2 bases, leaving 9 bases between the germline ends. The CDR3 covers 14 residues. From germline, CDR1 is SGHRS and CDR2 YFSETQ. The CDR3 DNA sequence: TGCGCCAGCAGCTTGCAGCCAATACAAGAGACCCAGTACTTC. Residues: CASSLQPIQETQYF.

For the CDR3, the DNA is TGTGCCAGCAGCGTAGCTGGGGGAGGAGAGACCCAGTACTTC. It is translated as CASSVAGGGETQYF. The rearrangement uses TRBV9 and TRBJ2-5; the D gene is possibly TRBD2 (6 bases). This CDR3 is 14 amino acids long. Looked up from germline, CDR1 is SGDLS and CDR2 is YYNGEE. V was clipped by 0 bases and J by 4 bases, with 10 bases between them.

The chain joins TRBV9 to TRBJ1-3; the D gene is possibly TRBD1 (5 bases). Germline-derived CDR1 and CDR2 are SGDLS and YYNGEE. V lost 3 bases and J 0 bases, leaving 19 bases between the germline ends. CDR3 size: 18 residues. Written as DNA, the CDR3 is TGTGCCAGCAGCGCCTCTTCCCGGTGGGGGAGCTCTGGAAACACCATATATTTT. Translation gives CASSASSRWGSSGNTIYF. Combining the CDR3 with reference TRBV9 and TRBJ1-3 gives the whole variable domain DSGVTQTPKHLITATGQRVTLRCSPRSGDLSVYWYQQSLDQGLQFLIQYYNGEERAKGNILERFSAQQFPDLHSELNLSSLELGDSALYFCASSASSRWGSSGNTIYFGEGSWLTVV.

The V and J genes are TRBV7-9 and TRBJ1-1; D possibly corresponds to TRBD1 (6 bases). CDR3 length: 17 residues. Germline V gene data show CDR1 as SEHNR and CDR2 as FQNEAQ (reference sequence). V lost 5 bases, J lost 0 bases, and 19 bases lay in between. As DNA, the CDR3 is TGTGCCAGCAGCGCCCCGAGACAGGCCCATGTGAACACTGAAGCTTTCTTT. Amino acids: CASSAPRQAHVNTEAFF.

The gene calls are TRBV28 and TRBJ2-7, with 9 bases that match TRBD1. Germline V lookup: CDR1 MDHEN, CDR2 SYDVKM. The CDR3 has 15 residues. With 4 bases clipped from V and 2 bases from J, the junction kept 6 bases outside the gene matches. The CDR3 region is CASSSERQGAYEQYF. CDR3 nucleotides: TGTGCCAGCAGTTCGGAGAGACAGGGGGCCTACGAGCAGTACTTC.

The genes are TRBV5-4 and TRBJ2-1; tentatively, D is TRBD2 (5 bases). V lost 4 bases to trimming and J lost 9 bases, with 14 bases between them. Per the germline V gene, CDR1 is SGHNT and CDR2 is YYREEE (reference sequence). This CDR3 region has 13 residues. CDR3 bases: TGTGCCAGCAGCATAGAACCGGGGTCTGAGCAGTTCTTC. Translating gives CASSIEPGSEQFF.

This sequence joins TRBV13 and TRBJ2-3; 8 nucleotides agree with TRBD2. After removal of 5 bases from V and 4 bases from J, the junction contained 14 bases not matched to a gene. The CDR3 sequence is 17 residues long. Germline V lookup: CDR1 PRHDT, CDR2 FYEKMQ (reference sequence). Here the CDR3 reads CASSPTFVAGHADTQYF. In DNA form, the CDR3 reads TGTGCCAGCAGCCCCACCTTTGTAGCGGGGCACGCAGATACGCAGTATTTT. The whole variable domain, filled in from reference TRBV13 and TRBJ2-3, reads AAGVIQSPRHLIKEKRETATLKCYPIPRHDTVYWYQQGPGQDPQFLISFYEKMQSDKGSIPDRFSAQQFSDYHSELNMSSLELGDSALYFCASSPTFVAGHADTQYFGPGTRLTVL.

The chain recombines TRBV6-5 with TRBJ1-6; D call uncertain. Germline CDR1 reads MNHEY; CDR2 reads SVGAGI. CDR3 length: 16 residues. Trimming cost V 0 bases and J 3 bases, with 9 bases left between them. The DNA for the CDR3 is TGTGCCAGCAGTTACTCGATCGGCAACTATAATTCACCCCTCCACTTT. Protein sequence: CASSYSIGNYNSPLHF.

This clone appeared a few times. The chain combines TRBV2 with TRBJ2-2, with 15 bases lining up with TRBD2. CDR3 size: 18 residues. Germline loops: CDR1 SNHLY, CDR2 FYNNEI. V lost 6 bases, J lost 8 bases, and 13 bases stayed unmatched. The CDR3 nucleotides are TGTGCCAGCAGATCAAGGACTAGCGGGAGGGGCTTGTCGGGGGAGCTGTTTTTT. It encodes CASRSRTSGRGLSGELFF. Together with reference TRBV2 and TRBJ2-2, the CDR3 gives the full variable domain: EPEVTQTPSHQVTQMGQEVILRCVPISNHLYFYWYRQILGQKVEFLVSFYNNEISEKSEIFDDQFSVERPDGSNFTLKIRSTKLEDSAMYFCASRSRTSGRGLSGELFFGEGSRLTVL.

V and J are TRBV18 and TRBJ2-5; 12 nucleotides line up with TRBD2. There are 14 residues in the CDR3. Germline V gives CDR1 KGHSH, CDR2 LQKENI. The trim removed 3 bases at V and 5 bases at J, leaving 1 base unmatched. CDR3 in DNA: TGTGCCAGCTCACCGGGACTAGCGGGTGAGACCCAGTACTTC. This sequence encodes CASSPGLAGETQYF.

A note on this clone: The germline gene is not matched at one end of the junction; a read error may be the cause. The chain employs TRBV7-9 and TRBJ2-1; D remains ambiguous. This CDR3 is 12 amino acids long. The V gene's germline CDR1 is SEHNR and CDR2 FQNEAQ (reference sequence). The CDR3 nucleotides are TGTGCCAGCAGTGCTACTGCAGGTACTCAAATCTTC. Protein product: CASSATAGTQIF.